Here is one T cell receptor (beta chain) with its context. Its cognate antigen is unknown. Other DNA sequences of this sample code for an identical CDR3. Method: immunoSEQ multiplex PCR; TCRdb's copy keeps in-frame clones and lacks some. The sample has roughly 380,000 clones, about 91% seen once. This sample is part of a study of Ad26.COV2.S vaccination and SARS-CoV-2 variants. General study results and limits: Analyses that measured TCR breadth and depth may have underestimated total T cell responses. Substantial breadth in spike-specific CD8+ and CD4+ T cell responses was reportedly seen after vaccination.

The trim removed 0 bases at V and 5 bases at J, leaving 5 bases unmatched. Germline assignment: CDR1 SGDLS and CDR2 YYNGEE. This CDR3 comprises 15 residues. The rearrangement uses TRBV9 and TRBJ2-5, with 9 nucleotides matching TRBD2. The TCR was taken from a human donor who had recovered from COVID-19. The sample here was peripheral blood, taken after recovery from COVID-19. The CDR3 DNA is TGTGCCAGCAGCGTAGGTAGCGGGGGAGGGGAGACCCAGTACTTC. This codes for CASSVGSGGGETQYF.